This T cell receptor beta chain appears in the sequencing data of a study of neurological immune-mediated disorders. Time point here: longitudinal time-point 1 (baseline). Trimming stripped 5 bases from V and 5 bases from J, with 12 bases between. Germline V gene data show CDR1 as SGHTA and CDR2 as FQGNSA. CDR3 length equals 13 residues. The cDNA came from 5'RACE with 10-nucleotide random UMIs. Every sequencing run drew on 15-18 subjects and yielded over 190 million TCR-beta sequences. MiXCR was run by TCRdb on the 5' RACE reads, yielding one entry per CDR3 protein. The sample yields some 49,000 distinct CDR3 sequences, over 8% seen once. This clonotype was seen many times. What it binds is unknown. Overall study results and limits: The study found the most TCR clonal expansion in HTLV-1-associated myelopathy and the least in multiple sclerosis, below healthy controls. None of the CDR3 amino acid sequences found in expanded clones was shared across subjects. This suggests that the TCR-beta repertoires were private in all groups.

Material: PBMCs. This chain links TRBV7-2 with TRBJ1-1; no firm D call. The receptor was derived from a woman aged 40 to 55 in good health. In DNA form, the CDR3 reads TGTGCCAGCAGCGTCGACCTGCGGACTGAAGCTTTCTTT. Protein: CASSVDLRTEAFF.